This T cell receptor beta chain was obtained from a study of blood T cell repertoires in COVID-19. The V gene's germline CDR1 is SGHDT and CDR2 YYEEEE. The germline V and J ends were trimmed by 0 bases and 6 bases, with 10 bases remaining between them. The CDR3 runs to 13 residues. Clones were read by immunoSEQ multiplex PCR, and TCRdb kept only the in-frame ones, dropping some. Among about 170,000 clones, over 75% were seen once, and the ten largest hold approximately 0.77%. The source of this sequence is a woman aged 18-29 years who had recovered from COVID-19. This chain uses TRBV5-6 with TRBJ2-7; possibly TRBD2 for D (6 bases). Sequencing was carried out using PBMCs or T cells enriched from blood (not recorded which). The CDR3: CASSLALGGEQYF. The CDR3 nucleotides read TGTGCCAGCAGCTTGGCCCTGGGGGGCGAGCAGTACTTC.